This is a list of T cell receptor beta chains from one sample in a study of tumor-infiltrating lymphocytes in oesophageal squamous cell carcinoma. TCRdb independently ran MiXCR on the PCR reads; one entry per CDR3 protein. The sample has 15,000 to 20,000 distinct CDR3 sequences, 40% to 55% seen once. Specimen: blood. The receptors shown here come from a female donor with esophageal squamous cell carcinoma. CDR3s leave out the opening cysteine and the closing phenylalanine or tryptophan. The order of the fields is CDR3 protein, J gene, V gene, clone size. Not all rows give a size; the values are once, few, many and, for expanded clones, a class.

ASSQALEMDFNTGELF,TRBJ2-2,TRBV14,.
AQASGEGNEQF,.,TRBV10-3,.
ATSLGGEITQY,TRBJ2-3,TRBV24-1,many
ASSFNETQY,TRBJ2-5,TRBV5-6,many
ASSLQGGVTEAF,TRBJ1-1,TRBV7-9,few
ASKQGERTEAF,TRBJ1-1,TRBV5-4,many
ASSLGLAGRADTQY,TRBJ2-3,TRBV5-5,.
ASSPLTGMLMNTEAF,TRBJ1-1,TRBV9,many
ASSFQVGGRDTQY,TRBJ2-3,TRBV11-3,.
ASSAGVYSGNTIY,TRBJ1-3,TRBV6-1,medium-sized
ASNQGWPYVQY,.,TRBV2,.
AISESEGFYEQY,.,TRBV10-3,few
ASSVSSGLYYEQY,.,TRBV7-6,.
ASSLKTGDNQPQH,TRBJ1-5,TRBV7-2,.
ASSSDRAIYEQY,.,TRBV5-6,.
AISLATGGTLSYGYT,TRBJ1-2,TRBV10-3,many
ASSNAAGGYEQY,.,TRBV7-6,few
AIKGTGAVNEQF,TRBJ2-1,TRBV10-3,.
SARAGGSHYEQY,TRBJ2-7,TRBV20-1,.
ASSYFRDRVNTEAF,TRBJ1-1,TRBV6-6,medium-sized
ASSSKRGSTDTQY,TRBJ2-3,TRBV7-2,few
ASTGIGGTDTQY,TRBJ2-3,TRBV19,many
ASRLYVGTDTQY,TRBJ2-3,TRBV6-1,.
ASRPRTASNYGYT,TRBJ1-2,TRBV12-3/TRBV12-4,.
ASSSGAVTLGNEQF,TRBJ2-1,TRBV7-6,.
ASSLQGRREQY,TRBJ2-5,TRBV5-3,.
ASSFGQGAETQY,.,TRBV28,.
ASSRPGSGTEAF,TRBJ1-1,TRBV7-8,.
ASVYSGANVLT,TRBJ2-6,TRBV6-1,.
SAPTSGGSNEQY,.,TRBV20-1,few
ASSRKELANEKLF,TRBJ1-4,TRBV11-2,many
ASSLGSGWQGARETQY,TRBJ2-5,TRBV7-8,.
ASSYRGSYEQY,.,TRBV6-8,.
ASSQEITGVGETQY,.,TRBV4-2,many
ASTRRGRGVEQY,TRBJ2-7,TRBV12-3/TRBV12-4,once
ASSYDRGQYNEQF,TRBJ2-1,TRBV7-2,medium-sized
AISESRQDSLGYT,TRBJ1-2,TRBV10-3,many
AISVSERLYEQY,TRBJ2-7,TRBV10-3,many
ASSLAPGLAGGGSYEQY,TRBJ2-7,TRBV7-9,many
ASSFSVGETQY,TRBJ2-5,TRBV7-2,.
ASSSPGAPDTDTQY,TRBJ2-3,TRBV2,once
ASSFETGWGETQY,TRBJ2-5,TRBV6-8,.
ASSSELMGKHYGYT,.,TRBV7-1,.